Reported below is one TCR beta chain. Trimming pared 2 bases from V and 9 bases from J, leaving 11 bases between. This CDR3 has 12 amino acids. Germline loops: CDR1 GTSNPN, CDR2 SVGIG (reference sequence). The data originate from a study of blood T cell repertoires in COVID-19. Background on the study: Nucleic acid was either cDNA or gDNA, and it came from T cells, B-cell-depleted T cells, or PBMCs.

Per the original data handling: Scientists estimated how many nucleated cells there were by amplifying reference gene primers. Clones were read by immunoSEQ multiplex PCR, and TCRdb kept only the in-frame ones, dropping some. V and J calls and clone size are as listed in that table; D and trimming were resolved from the DNA. The sample includes fewer than 450,000 clones, over 80% seen only once; the top ten take about 6%. This clonotype was sampled from a woman between 45 and 60 years old with COVID-19, enrolled during active disease. The chain employs TRBV30 and TRBJ2-1; D is uncertain. The sequencing input was peripheral blood. This CDR3 reads CAWSPRELEQFF. The CDR3 DNA reads as TGTGCCTGGAGTCCTCGCGAACTTGAGCAGTTCTTC.